Listed below are T cell receptor beta chains from one sample, sequenced in a study of high-grade serous ovarian cancer treatment subgroups. TCRdb keeps only in-frame clones here, not all; method: immunoSEQ multiplex PCR. The repertoire holds 18,000 or so clones, with around 72% as singletons. Sequenced input: tumor tissue. These receptors all stem from a human donor with high-grade serous ovarian cancer. Each CDR3 is given without its conserved first and last residue.

V gene: TRBV11-3
J gene: TRBJ2-3
CDR3 protein: ASSSGQDRTDTQY

V gene: TRBV6-6
J gene: TRBJ1-1
CDR3 protein: ASSYRRTNTEAF

V gene: TRBV11-2
J gene: TRBJ2-5
CDR3 protein: ASSQEGGGYQETQY

V gene: TRBV5-1
J gene: TRBJ1-1
CDR3 protein: ASSSLGGATEAF

V gene: TRBV28
J gene: TRBJ1-1
CDR3 protein: ASFPIGLQNTEAF

V gene: TRBV9
J gene: TRBJ2-5
CDR3 protein: ASSVERWETQY

V gene: TRBV18
J gene: TRBJ2-7
CDR3 protein: ASSPLPDGDSEQY

V gene: TRBV5-1
J gene: TRBJ2-7
CDR3 protein: ASSLQGGHEQY

V gene: TRBV4-2
J gene: TRBJ2-7
CDR3 protein: ASSQDQSVEQY

V gene: TRBV30
J gene: TRBJ2-3
CDR3 protein: AWSATTGFSDTQY

V gene: TRBV20-1
J gene: TRBJ2-1
CDR3 protein: SARDGREEF

V gene: TRBV19
J gene: TRBJ1-3
CDR3 protein: ASTPGAESGNTIY

V gene: TRBV18
J gene: TRBJ2-7
CDR3 protein: ASSLGPDGTYEQY

V gene: TRBV7-3
J gene: TRBJ2-7
CDR3 protein: ASSLTPSGYEQY

V gene: TRBV28
J gene: TRBJ2-1
CDR3 protein: ASSLNRGLAF

V gene: TRBV5-4
J gene: TRBJ2-1
CDR3 protein: ASSLFPRLDLSYNEQF

V gene: TRBV19
J gene: TRBJ1-5
CDR3 protein: ASSINRGQPQH

V gene: TRBV29-1
J gene: TRBJ2-2
CDR3 protein: SVMGQGTGELF

V gene: TRBV7-3
J gene: TRBJ2-2
CDR3 protein: ASSRAQGSANTGELF

V gene: TRBV7-3
J gene: TRBJ2-2
CDR3 protein: ASSLMTTNTGELF

V gene: TRBV11-3
J gene: TRBJ2-3
CDR3 protein: ASSYGLAGGPLDTQY

V gene: TRBV27
J gene: TRBJ2-7
CDR3 protein: ASSSWTGATYEQY

V gene: TRBV7-9
J gene: TRBJ2-1
CDR3 protein: ASSPRNEQF

V gene: TRBV7-2
J gene: TRBJ1-5
CDR3 protein: ASSPVSSQPQH

V gene: TRBV5-1
J gene: TRBJ1-6
CDR3 protein: ASSPTIRQGATLHSPLH

V gene: TRBV5-6
J gene: TRBJ2-7
CDR3 protein: ASSQLAGALYEQY

V gene: TRBV5-1
J gene: TRBJ1-1
CDR3 protein: ASSPGQIATEAF

V gene: TRBV9
J gene: TRBJ2-2
CDR3 protein: ASNLGRAGELF